Detailed here is one T cell receptor (beta chain). Its binding antigen is unknown. Base qualities are not provided; no much larger clone lies one nucleotide away. This sample is part of a study of blood T cell repertoires in COVID-19 (dated by TCRdb to 2020 to 2021). Context from the whole study: Collaborator samples came from the United States, Italy and Spain and covered acute and convalescent phases of COVID-19. A freely available public database, intended as a resource for researchers studying the immune response to SARS-CoV-2, is where the repertoires were released. The samples were drawn from two sources: the first 160 participants of the ongoing ImmuneRACE study, and 1,254 subjects contributed by 6 global collaborators. The material from the prospective study consisted of cDNA or gDNA derived from T cells, B-cell-depleted T cells, or PBMCs. Sample metadata almost always included a de-identified subject ID, COVID-19 status, age in years and sex. Where available, HLA class I and class II types were taken from metadata supplied by the sample provider and were not determined by assay-based typing. Subjects who had been exposed to COVID-19, were actively infected with it, or had recovered from it provided the deeply sampled blood TCRbeta repertoires that made up the dataset.

The collaborating institutions used their own protocols to collect whole blood in K2EDTA tubes. For TCRbeta analysis, collaborator samples were shipped as frozen whole blood, as isolated PBMCs, or as DNA extracted from either sample type. The study at large found these results: The amount of clinical and demographic metadata varied by source and participant and was provided uncurated.

TCRbeta CDR3 regions were amplified from genomic DNA using the immunoSEQ Assay, a bias-controlled multiplex PCR. The paper's data handling went like this. The number of nucleated cells in each sample was estimated by amplification of reference gene primers within the assay. To quantify the absolute abundance of each unique TCRbeta CDR3 rearrangement, sequence reads were collapsed and filtered. Productive Simpson clonality was computed per sample as the square root of Simpson's diversity index over productive rearrangements. The table comes from immuneACCESS by way of TCRdb, which keeps in-frame sequences with V and J called. Part of the clones is missing from these tables; in studies checked, under half for an unresolved V gene and the rest for unknown reasons. Clonal size and the V and J genes are those of that table, whereas D and trimming came from the DNA. The table for this sample lists 180,000 or so clones; 75% to 90% of them were counted only once. The ten most abundant clones make up approximately 8.9% of the sample.

The CDR3 sequence holds 14 residues, the cysteine and phenylalanine included. Just CDR3 DNA is preserved here, 42 bases in frame from base 1. This sequence originates from an older woman with acute or convalescent COVID-19. The sequenced sample consisted of peripheral blood. The rearrangement joined TRBV21-1 to TRBJ2-5; the listed D gene, TRBD2, was not tested against the DNA. TRBV21-1 is an annotated pseudogene. The DNA sequence is given as TGTGCCAGCAGCAGAGCGGGAGAGGGAGAGACCCAGTACTTC. It translates as CASSRAGEGETQYF.